The rows below give T cell receptor beta chains drawn from one sample of a study of response to subunit inactivated influenza vaccine. A single record per CDR3 protein comes from TCRdb applying MiXCR to the RT-PCR reads. The sample lists more than 700,000 distinct CDR3 sequences; 20% to 25% were seen once. The source was PBMCs from blood, collected approximately 5 days after vaccination. Receptor source: a man aged 45 to 65 who received an inactivated influenza vaccine. Both conserved end residues are part of each CDR3. Each record gives: clone size, J gene, V gene, D gene, CDR3 DNA, CDR3 protein. The D gene is left open where the match is weak. Size values are once, few and many counts, or a class for expanded clones, and some rows have none.

-,TRBJ2-3,TRBV4-3,-,TGCGCCAGCAGCCAAGGGCAGGTCGGCACAGATACGCAGTATTTT,CASSQGQVGTDTQYF
-,TRBJ2-5,TRBV7-2,TRBD1,TGTGCCAGCAGCCCAGGGGGTTGGTACCAAGAGACCCAGTACTTC,CASSPGGWYQETQYF
-,TRBJ2-2,TRBV7-2,-,TGTGCCAGCAGCTTACTTACCCGGGAGCTGTTTTTT,CASSLLTRELFF
-,TRBJ2-1,TRBV25-1,TRBD1,TGTGCCAGCAGCGTTGGGACAGGGTTGCTCAATGAGCAGTTCTTC,CASSVGTGLLNEQFF
many,TRBJ2-7,TRBV5-1,TRBD1,TGCGCCAGCAGCTTTGGGACAGGCCGTTACGAGCAGTACTTC,CASSFGTGRYEQYF
-,TRBJ2-3,TRBV7-2,-,TGTGCCAGCAAACAGGGTATCACAGATACGCAGTATTTT,CASKQGITDTQYF
-,TRBJ2-1,TRBV12-3/TRBV12-4,TRBD2,TGTGCCAGCATCCTAGCGGGGGGTAACAATGAGCAGTTCTTC,CASILAGGNNEQFF
-,TRBJ1-2,TRBV5-1,-,TGCGCCAGCAGCTTGGAACGAGGTGGCTATGGCTACACCTTC,CASSLERGGYGYTF
-,TRBJ2-2,TRBV9,-,TGTGCCAGCAGCGGCTACGTGGTCCCCGGGGAGCTGTTTTTT,CASSGYVVPGELFF
few,TRBJ2-4,TRBV12-3/TRBV12-4,-,TGTGCCAGCAGTTTAATCGATGCCAAAAACATTCAGTACTTC,CASSLIDAKNIQYF
few,TRBJ2-2,TRBV15,-,TGTGCCACCAGCAGAGCTTCACGGAACACCGGGGAGCTGTTTTTT,CATSRASRNTGELFF
-,TRBJ2-1,TRBV9,-,TGTGCCAGCAGCGTAGTTCAGGTCTCCTACAATGAGCAGTTCTTC,CASSVVQVSYNEQFF
many,TRBJ2-2,TRBV18,-,TGTGCCAGCTCACCAGGGACACCTAACACCGGGGAGCTGTTTTTT,CASSPGTPNTGELFF